A single sample gave rise to the 17 T cell receptor beta chains below, sequenced in a study of T cell responses to AZD1222 COVID-19 vaccine (dated by TCRdb to 2020 to 2022). The time point label here, explained by the study, means: about 28 days (+/-7) after the second vaccine dose. Libraries were constructed by the immunoSEQ multiplex PCR assay. Not all clones reach the TCRdb copy of this immuneACCESS table, which keeps in-frame sequences only. Checked studies attribute under half of the gap to unresolved V genes and leave the rest unexplained. This sample gives about 110,000 clones in total; approximately 92% of them show up just once. About 40% of the sample is taken by the ten largest. The sample was peripheral blood, taken 28 days after the second AZD1222 dose. Receptors originate from an adult who received the AZD1222 COVID-19 vaccine.

The V gene is TRBV6-1, the J gene TRBJ2-3; D gene unclear. The CDR3 has 16 amino acids. Trimming pared 4 bases from V and 0 bases from J, leaving 14 bases between. Looked up from germline, CDR1 is MNHNS and CDR2 is SASEGT. CDR3 sequence reads: CASSGAIAVSTDTQYF. The CDR3 DNA is TGTGCCAGCAGTGGGGCTATCGCGGTTAGCACAGATACGCAGTATTTT.

V is TRBV27 and J is TRBJ2-7, with D perhaps given as TRBD1 or TRBD2 (5 bases each). The CDR3 covers 15 residues. Germline lookup yields CDR1 MNHEY and CDR2 SMNVEV (reference sequence). Trimming left V 7 bases short and J 0 bases short, with 16 bases between. The CDR3 protein is CASTAVRGVSYEQYF. The CDR3 DNA sequence: TGTGCCAGCACGGCGGTCCGGGGCGTCTCCTACGAGCAGTACTTC.

The J gene is TRBJ1-2, the V gene TRBV19; maybe TRBD1 (6 bases). Germline V gene data show CDR1 as LNHDA and CDR2 as SQIVND (reference sequence). Trimming stripped 6 bases from V and 4 bases from J, with 15 bases between. This CDR3 region has 14 residues. The CDR3 loop reads CASSGQIGSYGYTF. CDR3 sequence (DNA): TGTGCCAGTAGCGGACAGATCGGATCCTATGGCTACACCTTC.

The J gene is TRBJ2-7, the V gene TRBV5-1; the D is unclear. Trimming left V 1 base short and J 2 bases short, with 4 bases between. The CDR3 is 12 residues long. CDR1 and CDR2 from the germline V gene are SGHRS and YFSETQ. The DNA of the CDR3 is TGCGCCAGCAGCTTGTTCCCCTACGAGCAGTACTTC. This gives the protein CASSLFPYEQYF.

The V gene is TRBV3-1 (or the pseudogene TRBV3-2), the J gene TRBJ2-7; 9 bases are shared with TRBD1. Trimming took 5 bases from V and 6 from J; bases not matched to a gene: 8. CDR1 is LGHDT and CDR2 is YNNKEL in the germline V gene (reference sequence). CDR3 length equals 14 residues. CDR3 sequence (DNA): TGTGCCAGCAGCGCCGGGACAGGGTATTTCGAGCAGTACTTC. Protein product: CASSAGTGYFEQYF.

CDR3 in amino acids: CASSLPLGNEQFF. The CDR3 DNA reads as TGCGCCAGCAGCCTCCCTTTGGGCAATGAGCAGTTCTTC. The chain carries TRBV5-1 and TRBJ2-1; D is unclear. Trimming took off 4 bases at V and 6 bases at J, with 11 bases between the two ends. Germline V lookup: CDR1 SGHRS, CDR2 YFSETQ. The CDR3 contains 13 residues. The entire variable domain, with the rest obtained from reference TRBV5-1 and TRBJ2-1, is as follows: KAGVTQTPRYLIKTRGQQVTLSCSPISGHRSVSWYQQTPGQGLQFLFEYFSETQRNKGNFPGRFSGRQFSNSRSEMNVSTLELGDSALYLCASSLPLGNEQFFGPGTRLTVL.

This rearrangement joins TRBV2 to TRBJ2-2, with 8 bases that match TRBD2. V lost 1 base and J lost 1; bases outside the gene matches: 8. The CDR3 is 18 residues long. Germline assignment: CDR1 SNHLY and CDR2 FYNNEI. The CDR3 loop is CASSEVGLLAGNTGELFF. In nucleotides, the CDR3 is TGTGCCAGCAGTGAAGTAGGTTTGCTAGCGGGGAACACCGGGGAGCTGTTTTTT.

This clone was seen a handful of times. This sequence joins TRBV7-2 and TRBJ1-6, with D maybe TRBD1 (6 bases). CDR1 is SGHTA and CDR2 is FQGNSA in the germline V gene. The CDR3 runs to 15 residues. The germline V and J ends were trimmed by 1 base and 5 bases, with 9 bases remaining between them. CDR3 amino acids: CASSLGGGNNSPLHF. CDR3 DNA sequence: TGTGCCAGCAGCTTAGGAGGGGGGAATAATTCACCCCTCCACTTT.

The CDR3 DNA is TGTGCCAGCTCACCACAGGGGTATCAGCCCCAGCATTTT. Amino acids: CASSPQGYQPQHF. The chain employs TRBV18 and TRBJ1-5; D is perhaps TRBD1 (5 bases). The CDR3 sequence is 13 residues long. CDR1 and CDR2 from the germline V gene are KGHSH and LQKENI. The V end was cut by 1 base, the J end by 5 bases, with 6 bases between.

The chain joins TRBV18 to TRBJ2-7; 7 nucleotides match TRBD2. This CDR3 is built from 13 residues. Trimming cost V 6 bases and J 1 base; bases outside gene matches: 3. From germline, CDR1 is KGHSH and CDR2 LQKENI. The CDR3 bases are TGTGCCAGCTCTCACGGGGGGTCCTACGAGCAGTACTTC. It specifies CASSHGGSYEQYF.

The chain has TRBV19 and TRBJ2-1; 7 bases align to TRBD2. Germline V lookup: CDR1 LNHDA, CDR2 SQIVND (reference sequence). Trimming at V came to 0 bases and at J to 3 bases, leaving 5 bases not matched to a gene. This CDR3 is built from 16 residues. The CDR3 region has the DNA TGTGCCAGTAGTATAGACGGGACTAACATCTACAATGAGCAGTTCTTC. This gives the protein CASSIDGTNIYNEQFF.

The chain employs TRBV19 and TRBJ1-2; 10 bases are shared with TRBD1. CDR1 and CDR2 (germline): LNHDA, SQIVND (reference sequence). Germline trimming cut 6 bases from V and 2 bases from J; bases unmatched to any gene: 9. The CDR3 length is 16 residues. The CDR3 protein is CASRRQGALQNYGYTF. The CDR3 DNA is TGTGCCAGTAGAAGACAGGGGGCTCTCCAAAACTATGGCTACACCTTC.

The V and J genes are TRBV27 and TRBJ1-2; 7 bases line up with TRBD1. The CDR3 has 15 amino acids. V lost 3 bases to trimming and J lost 4 bases; unmatched junction nucleotides: 8. Germline CDR1 and CDR2: MNHEY and SMNVEV (reference sequence). The CDR3 spells CASSLRGTDPYGYTF. CDR3 in DNA: TGTGCCAGCAGTTTGAGGGGGACAGATCCCTATGGCTACACCTTC.

Points on this clone: At one end, the junction sequence differs from germline, possibly due to a read error. The chain employs TRBV4-3 and TRBJ2-2; 13 positions match TRBD2. Germline V CDR1 and CDR2: LGHNA, YSLEER. This CDR3 spans 16 amino acids. CDR3 nucleotide sequence: TGCGCCAGCAGCCTCGGGACTAGCGGGAACCCCGGGGAGCTGTTTTTT. Translated, it gives CASSLGTSGNPGELFF.

The rearrangement uses TRBV9 and TRBJ2-3; TRBD2 aligns across 7 bases. The germline V gene has CDR1 SGDLS and CDR2 YYNGEE. V lost 1 base, J lost 1 base, and 3 bases stayed unmatched. The CDR3 has 15 amino acids. In nucleotides, the CDR3 is TGTGCCAGCAGCGTAAGAGCGGGGCGCACAGATACGCAGTATTTT. Amino acid sequence: CASSVRAGRTDTQYF. The complete variable domain, with remaining parts taken from reference TRBV9 and TRBJ2-3, reads DSGVTQTPKHLITATGQRVTLRCSPRSGDLSVYWYQQSLDQGLQFLIQYYNGEERAKGNILERFSAQQFPDLHSELNLSSLELGDSALYFCASSVRAGRTDTQYFGPGTRLTVL.

This clone was observed once. The rearrangement links TRBV11-2 to TRBJ2-3; TRBD1 might be the D (6 bases). The V end lost 1 base, the J end lost 3 bases, and 8 bases lay between the germline ends. Germline-derived CDR1 and CDR2 are SGHAT and FQNNGV. This CDR3 contains 14 residues. CDR3: CASSLVTGTDTQYF. DNA for the CDR3: TGTGCCAGCAGCTTAGTCACAGGGACAGATACGCAGTATTTT.

This clone was counted a single time. The chain is built from TRBV28 and TRBJ1-2; D perhaps matches TRBD1 (5 bases). Between the trimmed V and J ends, which lost 4 bases and 7 bases, there was a span of 16 bases. The CDR3 runs to 14 residues. Germline V gives CDR1 MDHEN, CDR2 SYDVKM. The chain's CDR3 is CASSWGVGPPGYTF. The DNA of the CDR3 is TGTGCCAGCAGTTGGGGGGTGGGCCCACCTGGCTACACCTTC.